This T cell receptor (beta chain) is drawn from a study of blood T cell repertoires in COVID-19. Overall study: Some COVID-19 samples were acute and others convalescent; all came from the United States, Italy and Spain. Sources were T cells, B-cell-depleted T cells, or PBMCs; the material itself was cDNA or gDNA.

As processed by the authors: Amplified reference gene primers provided the basis for estimating nucleated cell counts. Profiling relied on immunoSEQ multiplex PCR, and the TCRdb table lists in-frame clones only, not all of them. The V and J calls and clone size are taken from that table; D and trimming were inferred from the DNA. The profile covers 110,000 to 150,000 clones, with 65% to 80% appearing a single time and more than 1.5% taken by the ten largest. Trimming took 4 bases from V and 2 from J; bases not matched to a gene: 6. Per germline, CDR1 LNHDA and CDR2 SQIVND (reference sequence). The CDR3 loop spans 15 amino acids.

Source material: peripheral blood. V gene TRBV19 combines with J gene TRBJ2-5; 8 nucleotides match TRBD2. The sequence was collected from a woman in her fifties or sixties with acute or convalescent COVID-19. The CDR3 bases are TGTGCCAGTAGTACTTTAGCGGGATTTCAAGAGACCCAGTACTTC. Its translation is CASSTLAGFQETQYF.